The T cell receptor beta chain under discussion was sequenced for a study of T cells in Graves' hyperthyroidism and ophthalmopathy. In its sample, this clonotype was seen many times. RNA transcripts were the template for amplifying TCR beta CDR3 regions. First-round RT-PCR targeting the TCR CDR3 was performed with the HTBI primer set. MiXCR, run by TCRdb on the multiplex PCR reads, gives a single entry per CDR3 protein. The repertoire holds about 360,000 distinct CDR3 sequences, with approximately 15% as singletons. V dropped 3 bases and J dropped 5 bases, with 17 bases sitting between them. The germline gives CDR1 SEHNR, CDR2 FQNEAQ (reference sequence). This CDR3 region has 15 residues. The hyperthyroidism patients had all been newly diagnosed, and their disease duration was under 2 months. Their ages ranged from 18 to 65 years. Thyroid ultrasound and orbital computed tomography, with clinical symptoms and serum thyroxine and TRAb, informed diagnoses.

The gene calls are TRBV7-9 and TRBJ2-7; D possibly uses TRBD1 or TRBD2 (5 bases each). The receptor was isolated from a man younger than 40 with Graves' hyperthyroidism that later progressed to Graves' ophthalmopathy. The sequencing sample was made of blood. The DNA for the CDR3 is TGTGCCAGCAGCTTTTTGAGGGCAGGGCTGGACGAGCAGTACTTC. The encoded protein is CASSFLRAGLDEQYF.